These T cell receptor beta chains were read from a single sample in a study of blood T cell repertoires in COVID-19. The repertoire was sequenced with immunoSEQ multiplex PCR; TCRdb's copy has only in-frame clones and lacks some. The data contain more than 200,000 clones, 70% to 90% of them seen just once; the ten biggest clones take up 2.1%. The material sequenced was peripheral blood. The receptors originated from a woman aged 40 to 50 who had recovered from COVID-19. Both conserved end residues are part of each CDR3. D genes are given only for firm matches. Clone size is given for some rows only: seen once, a few or many times, or a class if the clone is expanded.

clone size	D gene	V gene	J gene	CDR3 DNA	CDR3 protein
-	-	TRBV3-1/TRBV3-2	TRBJ1-2	TGTGCCAGCAGCCATCTAAAGAGCTATGGCTACACCTTC	CASSHLKSYGYTF
-	-	TRBV6-5	TRBJ1-4	TGTGCCAGCAGTAACAGCCAGGGATCTAATGAAAAACTGTTTTTT	CASSNSQGSNEKLFF
-	-	TRBV19	TRBJ1-1	TGTGCCAGTAGTGGGGCCAGGGGCACTGAAGCTTTCTTT	CASSGARGTEAFF
-	TRBD1	TRBV7-2	TRBJ2-5	TGTGCCAGCAGCGCCCGACAGGGGGCGCCAGAGACCCAGTACTTC	CASSARQGAPETQYF
few	-	TRBV2	TRBJ2-6	TGTGCCAGACAGAGCCCTGGGGCCAACGTCCTGACTTTC	CARQSPGANVLTF
-	TRBD1	TRBV5-1	TRBJ1-2	TGCGCCAGCAGCAACAGGGGGCTTGGCTATGGCTACACCTTC	CASSNRGLGYGYTF
once	TRBD1	TRBV7-9	TRBJ1-2	TGTGCCAGCAGCCACCGGGACAGGCGGAACACCTATGGCTACACCTTC	CASSHRDRRNTYGYTF
-	-	TRBV7-9	TRBJ1-1	TGTGCCAGCAGCTCGGGATCGCAAGCTTTCTTT	CASSSGSQAFF
-	TRBD1	TRBV10-2	TRBJ1-5	TGCGCCAGCAGGGATACCGGGACAGGGTTTGGCAATCAGCCCCAGCATTTT	CASRDTGTGFGNQPQHF
-	TRBD2	TRBV6-2/TRBV6-3	TRBJ2-1	TGTGCCAGCAGCCGCCTAGCGGGGGGGCCTGGGTCCTACAATGAGCAGTTCTTC	CASSRLAGGPGSYNEQFF
-	-	TRBV19	TRBJ2-7	TGTGCCAGTAGTCTGGGCAGGTCCTACGAGCAGTACTTC	CASSLGRSYEQYF
-	TRBD2	TRBV7-6	TRBJ2-1	TGTGCCAGCAGCTTGTTGGGCGGGGGACGGGAAGCTAATGAGCAGTTCTTC	CASSLLGGGREANEQFF
-	TRBD1	TRBV28	TRBJ1-2	TGTGCCAGCAGCCCGACAGGGGCAAACTATGGCTACACCTTC	CASSPTGANYGYTF
-	-	TRBV24-1	TRBJ1-4	TGTGCCACCAGTGACAGGGCCCGTGAAAAACTGTTTTTT	CATSDRAREKLFF
-	-	TRBV27	TRBJ2-3	TGTGCCAGCACCTCCGGGACTTTCACAGATACGCAGTATTTT	CASTSGTFTDTQYF
-	-	TRBV11-3	TRBJ2-3	TGTGCCAGCAGCTTAGAAGAGGGAGATACGCAGTATTTT	CASSLEEGDTQYF
few	TRBD2	TRBV7-3	TRBJ2-2	TGTGCCAGCAGCCGACGGGCTAGCGGGCAGAACACCGGGGAGCTGTTTTTT	CASSRRASGQNTGELFF
-	TRBD2	TRBV9	TRBJ2-1	TGTGCCAGCAGCGTGTTAGGGGAGGCGGGGGGTGAGCAGTTCTTC	CASSVLGEAGGEQFF
-	-	TRBV3-1/TRBV3-2	TRBJ1-5	TGTGCCAGCAGCCAAAACAGTCAGGATCAGCCCCAGCATTTT	CASSQNSQDQPQHF
-	-	TRBV19	TRBJ1-5	TGTGCCAGTAGTATGGGCGGGGGGTGGAATAGCAATCAGCCCCAGCATTTT	CASSMGGGWNSNQPQHF
-	-	TRBV5-8	TRBJ1-2	TGTGCCAGCAGCTTTTTTGGGGCAAGATCAAACTATGGCTACACCTTC	CASSFFGARSNYGYTF
-	-	TRBV7-9	TRBJ1-2	TGTGCCAGCAGCTTAGCGAGAGGCTATGGCTACACCTTC	CASSLARGYGYTF
-	-	TRBV7-2	TRBJ2-7	TGTGCCAGCAGCACGGAGGGGGGGGTCCCCTACGAGCAGTACTTC	CASSTEGGVPYEQYF
-	-	TRBV7-6	TRBJ2-5	TGTGCCAGCAGCAAAAGTCACCCCACAGCCCCGCCCGAGACCCAGTACTTC	CASSKSHPTAPPETQYF
-	TRBD2	TRBV18	TRBJ2-5	TGTGCCAGCTCACGAACTAGCGGGCCACAAGAGACCCAGTACTTC	CASSRTSGPQETQYF
-	-	TRBV5-4	TRBJ2-3	TGTGCCAGCAGCTTGAAAGTCACGAGCGGGACAAAACCTCTCACAGATACGCAGTATTTT	CASSLKVTSGTKPLTDTQYF
-	-	TRBV4-1	TRBJ2-3	TGCGCCAGCAGTCCCACCCCGACTAGCACAGATACGCAGTATTTT	CASSPTPTSTDTQYF
-	TRBD1	TRBV19	TRBJ1-2	TGTGCCAGTAGTATAATAGAGGACAGGGGGCTCTATGGCTACACCTTC	CASSIIEDRGLYGYTF
-	TRBD2	TRBV6-5	TRBJ2-3	TGTGCCAGCACCAGACTAGCGGGCACAGATACGCAGTATTTT	CASTRLAGTDTQYF
-	-	TRBV10-3	TRBJ1-5	TGTGCCATCAGCTCGGACAGTCGGCAGCAGCCCCAGCATTTT	CAISSDSRQQPQHF
-	TRBD2	TRBV12-3/TRBV12-4	TRBJ2-3	TGTGCCAGCAGTTCCGGGACTAGCTCGTATTTT	CASSSGTSSYF
-	TRBD2	TRBV7-2	TRBJ2-1	TGTGCCAGCAGCCTTTTTGCGGGAGCCCCGGGGGAGCAGTTCTTC	CASSLFAGAPGEQFF
-	TRBD2	TRBV6-4	TRBJ2-3	TGTGCCAGCAGTGTTGTCGGGGGGGCAGGGGATACGCAGTATTTT	CASSVVGGAGDTQYF
-	-	TRBV2	TRBJ1-5	TGTGCCAGCAGGCCCCGGGGAGGGGGAGGGGCCGTTAGCAATCAGCCCCAGCATTTT	CASRPRGGGGAVSNQPQHF
-	-	TRBV3-1/TRBV3-2	TRBJ1-5	TGTGCCAGCAGCCTGAGACGATACGGGGGTCAGCCCCAGCATTTT	CASSLRRYGGQPQHF
-	-	TRBV12-3/TRBV12-4	TRBJ2-7	TGTGCCAGCAGAGGGACTTCCTACGAGCAGTACTTC	CASRGTSYEQYF
few	TRBD1	TRBV4-1	TRBJ2-7	TGCGCCAGCAGCCGCGGGACAGGGGCTTCCTACGAGCAGTACTTC	CASSRGTGASYEQYF
-	-	TRBV5-8	TRBJ1-2	TGTGCCAGCAGCGACATATACAGGGTTAACTATGGCTACACCTTC	CASSDIYRVNYGYTF
-	TRBD1	TRBV7-8	TRBJ2-5	TGTGCCAGCAGTCCAGGTCCGGACAGGGGCCAAGAGGCCCAGTACTTC	CASSPGPDRGQEAQYF
few	TRBD2	TRBV4-2	TRBJ2-5	TGTGCCAGCAGCCAAGTTAAAGCGGGAGGAGGCGAGACCCAGTACTTC	CASSQVKAGGGETQYF
-	-	TRBV7-9	TRBJ2-3	TGTGCCAGCAGCTCCTCGACAGCCCTTCCGAACACAGATACGCAGTATTTT	CASSSSTALPNTDTQYF
-	-	TRBV14	TRBJ2-6	TGTGCCAGCAGCCAACGCGGGGTCGGTGGGGCCAACGTCCTGACTTTC	CASSQRGVGGANVLTF
-	TRBD1	TRBV3-1/TRBV3-2	TRBJ1-6	TGTGCCAGCAGCAATCACAGGGGATGGAATTCACCCCTCCACTTT	CASSNHRGWNSPLHF
-	-	TRBV4-3	TRBJ2-4	TGCGCCAGCAGCCAGGATCAGGGGGAGGACATTCAGTACTTC	CASSQDQGEDIQYF
-	-	TRBV19	TRBJ1-2	TGTGCCAGTAGTATTGTCCAGGGGACCTATGGCTACACCTTC	CASSIVQGTYGYTF
-	TRBD1	TRBV6-6	TRBJ2-4	TGTGCCAGCAGTTACTCGGACAGGGAGGTAAACATTCAGTACTTC	CASSYSDREVNIQYF
-	TRBD2	TRBV19	TRBJ2-1	TGTGCCAGTAGTAGAGGGACTAGCGGGGGGGCGGTTGAGCAGTTCTTC	CASSRGTSGGAVEQFF
-	TRBD1	TRBV19	TRBJ1-5	TGTGCCAGTAGTACACAGACAGGGGGCTTGAGCAATCAGCCCCAGCATTTT	CASSTQTGGLSNQPQHF
-	TRBD1	TRBV7-9	TRBJ2-7	TGTGCCAGCAGCCGTGGTCCTGGACAGGGGAGGACCTACGAGCAGTACTTC	CASSRGPGQGRTYEQYF
-	-	TRBV28	TRBJ2-7	TGTGCCAGCAGCACAACAGCATACGAGCAGTACTTC	CASSTTAYEQYF
-	TRBD2	TRBV7-9	TRBJ2-1	TGTGCCAGCAGCAAGGACTCGGGACTAAGAGGTTACAATGAGCAGTTCTTC	CASSKDSGLRGYNEQFF